This record covers a single T cell receptor beta chain. Germline CDR1 is MNHEY and CDR2 is SVGEGT. V lost 5 bases and J 1 base, leaving 15 bases between the germline ends. The CDR3 is made up of 17 amino acids. The data originate from a study of early T cells in non-severe SARS-CoV-2 infection. Each CDR3 protein is one row after TCRdb ran MiXCR on the 5' RACE reads. The data contain about 26,000 distinct CDR3 sequences, about 4% of them singletons. The TCR originated in an adult who was a healthcare worker with PCR-confirmed SARS-CoV-2 infection or an uninfected control (not recorded which). This chain connects TRBV6-2 or TRBV6-3 to TRBJ2-6; D possibly corresponds to TRBD1 (6 bases). Sequenced input: whole blood. CDR3 DNA: TGTGCCAGCAGTCCACAGGGAACCCCTTCTGGGGCCAACGTCCTGACTTTC. It codes for CASSPQGTPSGANVLTF.